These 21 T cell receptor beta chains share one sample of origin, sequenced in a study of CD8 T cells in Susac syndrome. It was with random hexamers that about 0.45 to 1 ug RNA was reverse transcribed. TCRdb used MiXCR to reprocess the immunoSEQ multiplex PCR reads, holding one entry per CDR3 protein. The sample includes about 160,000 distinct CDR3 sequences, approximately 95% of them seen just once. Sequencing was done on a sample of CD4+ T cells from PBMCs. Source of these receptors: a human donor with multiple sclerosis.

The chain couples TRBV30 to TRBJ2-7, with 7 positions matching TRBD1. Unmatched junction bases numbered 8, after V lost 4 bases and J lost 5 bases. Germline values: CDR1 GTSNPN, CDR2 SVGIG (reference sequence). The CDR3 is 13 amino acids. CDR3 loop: CAWNRDRLHEQYF. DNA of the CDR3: TGTGCCTGGAACCGGGACAGACTTCACGAGCAGTACTTC.

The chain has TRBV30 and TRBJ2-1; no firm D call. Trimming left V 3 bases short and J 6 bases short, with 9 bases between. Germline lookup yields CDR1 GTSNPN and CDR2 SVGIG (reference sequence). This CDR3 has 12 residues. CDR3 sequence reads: CAWRGWANEQFF. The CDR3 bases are TGTGCCTGGAGGGGTTGGGCCAATGAGCAGTTCTTC. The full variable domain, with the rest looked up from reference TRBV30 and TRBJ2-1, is SQTIHQWPATLVQPVGSPLSLECTVEGTSNPNLYWYRQAAGRGLQLLFYSVGIGQISSEVPQNLSASRPQDRQFILSSKKLLLSDSGFYLCAWRGWANEQFFGPGTRLTVL.

The CDR3 reads CASSLGDFTYNEQFF. The CDR3 nucleotides are TGTGCCAGCAGCTTGGGAGACTTTACCTACAATGAGCAGTTCTTC. The chain couples TRBV5-6 to TRBJ2-1, with no clear D. The V and J ends lost 0 bases and 2 bases respectively, with 9 bases between them. The CDR3 is 15 residues long. Germline V gene lookup returns CDR1 SGHDT and CDR2 YYEEEE.

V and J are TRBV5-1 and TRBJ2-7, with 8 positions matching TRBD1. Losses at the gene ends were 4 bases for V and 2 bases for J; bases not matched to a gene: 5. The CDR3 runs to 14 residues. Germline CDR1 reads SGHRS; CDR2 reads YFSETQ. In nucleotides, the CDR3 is TGCGCCAGCAGCCCGGGACAGGAAACCTACGAGCAGTACTTC. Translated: CASSPGQETYEQYF.

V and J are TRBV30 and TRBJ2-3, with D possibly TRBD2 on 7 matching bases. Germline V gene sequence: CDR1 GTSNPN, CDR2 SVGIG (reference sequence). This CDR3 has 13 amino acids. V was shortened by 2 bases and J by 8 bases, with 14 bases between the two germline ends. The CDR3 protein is CAWSRGGSGTQYF. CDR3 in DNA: TGTGCCTGGAGTCGCGGGGGCAGTGGTACGCAGTATTTT.

CDR3 nucleotide sequence: TGCAGTGCTGGACTAGCTTCGGCAGATACGCAGTATTTT. It codes for CSAGLASADTQYF. The chain uses TRBV20-1 and TRBJ2-3; 8 bases fit TRBD2. J gave up 4 bases and V 5 bases, and 5 bases lay outside the gene matches. Germline CDR1 reads DFQATT; CDR2 reads SNEGSKA (reference sequence). CDR3 length: 13 residues.

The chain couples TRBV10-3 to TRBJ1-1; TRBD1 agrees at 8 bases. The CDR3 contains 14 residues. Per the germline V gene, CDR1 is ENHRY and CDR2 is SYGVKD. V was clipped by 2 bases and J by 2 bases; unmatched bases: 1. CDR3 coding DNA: TGTGCCATCAGTGAGGCAGGGGGCAACACTGAAGCTTTCTTT. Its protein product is CAISEAGGNTEAFF.

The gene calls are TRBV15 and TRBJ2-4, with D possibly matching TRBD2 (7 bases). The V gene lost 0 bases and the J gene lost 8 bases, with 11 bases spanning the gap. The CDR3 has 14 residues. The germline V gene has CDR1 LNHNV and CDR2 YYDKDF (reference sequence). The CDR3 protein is CATSRDQGGDIQYF. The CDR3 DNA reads TGTGCCACCAGCAGAGACCAAGGGGGGGACATTCAGTACTTC.

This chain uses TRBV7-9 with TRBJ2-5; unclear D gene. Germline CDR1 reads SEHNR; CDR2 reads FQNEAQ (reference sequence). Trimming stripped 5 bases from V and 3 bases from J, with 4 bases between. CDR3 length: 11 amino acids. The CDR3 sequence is CASSVKETQYF. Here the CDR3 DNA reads TGTGCCAGCAGCGTAAAAGAGACCCAGTACTTC.

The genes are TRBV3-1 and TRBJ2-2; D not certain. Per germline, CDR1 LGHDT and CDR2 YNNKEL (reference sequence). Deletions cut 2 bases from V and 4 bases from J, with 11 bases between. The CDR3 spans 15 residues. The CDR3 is CASSQPRLGTGELFF. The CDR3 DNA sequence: TGTGCCAGCAGCCAACCTCGCCTAGGCACCGGGGAGCTGTTTTTT.

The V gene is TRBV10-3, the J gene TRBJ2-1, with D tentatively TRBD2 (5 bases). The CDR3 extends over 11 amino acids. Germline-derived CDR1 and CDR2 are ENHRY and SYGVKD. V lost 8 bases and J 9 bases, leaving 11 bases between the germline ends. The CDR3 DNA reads TGTGCCATCGGTTCGGGAATTGAGCAGTTCTTC. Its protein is CAIGSGIEQFF.

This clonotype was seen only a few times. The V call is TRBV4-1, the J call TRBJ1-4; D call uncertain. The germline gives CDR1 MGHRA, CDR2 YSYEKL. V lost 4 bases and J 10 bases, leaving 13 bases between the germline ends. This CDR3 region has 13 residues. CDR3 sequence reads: CASSPPVEGKLFF. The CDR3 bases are TGCGCCAGCAGCCCCCCTGTAGAAGGAAAACTGTTTTTT.

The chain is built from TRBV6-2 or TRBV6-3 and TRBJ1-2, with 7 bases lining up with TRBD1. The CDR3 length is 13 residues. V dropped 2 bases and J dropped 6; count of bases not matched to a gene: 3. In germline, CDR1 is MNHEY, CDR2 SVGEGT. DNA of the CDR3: TGTGCCAGCAGTTACGCCACAGGGGATGGCTACACCTTC. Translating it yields CASSYATGDGYTF.

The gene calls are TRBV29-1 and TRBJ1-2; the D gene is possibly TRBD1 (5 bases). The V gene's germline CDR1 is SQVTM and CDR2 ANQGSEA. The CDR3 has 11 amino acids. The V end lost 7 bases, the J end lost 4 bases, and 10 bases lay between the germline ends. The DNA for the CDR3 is TGCAGCGGACAGACCGTCTATGGCTACACCTTC. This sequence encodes CSGQTVYGYTF.

The chain's CDR3 is CASSLSDRGLRFF. CDR3 bases: TGTGCCAGCAGTTTAAGCGACCGCGGTTTACGGTTCTTC. The chain is built from TRBV12-3 or TRBV12-4 and TRBJ2-1; no clear D gene. V gave up 2 bases and J gave up 15 bases, with 17 bases separating them. CDR3 length equals 13 residues.

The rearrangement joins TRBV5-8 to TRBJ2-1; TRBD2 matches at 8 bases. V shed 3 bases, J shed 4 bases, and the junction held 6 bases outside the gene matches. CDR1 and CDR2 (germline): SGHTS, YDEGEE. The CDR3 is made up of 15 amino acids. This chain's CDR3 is CASSWTSFMYNEQFF. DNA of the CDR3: TGTGCCAGCAGCTGGACTAGCTTCATGTACAATGAGCAGTTCTTC.

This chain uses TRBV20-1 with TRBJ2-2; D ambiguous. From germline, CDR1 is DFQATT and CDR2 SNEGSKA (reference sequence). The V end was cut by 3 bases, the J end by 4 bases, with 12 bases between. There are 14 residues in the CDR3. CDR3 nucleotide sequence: TGCAGTGCTAGCAAGCGCTCGGGCACCGGGGAGCTGTTTTTT. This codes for CSASKRSGTGELFF.

In DNA, the CDR3 is TGTGCCACCAGCAGAGTGTTGACTAGCGGCAGAACGATAACCCAGTACTTC. This sequence encodes CATSRVLTSGRTITQYF. The chain is built from TRBV15 and TRBJ2-5, with 9 bases aligning to TRBD2. The trim removed 1 base at V and 8 bases at J, leaving 14 bases unmatched. CDR3 length: 17 amino acids. Germline-derived CDR1 and CDR2 are LNHNV and YYDKDF (reference sequence).

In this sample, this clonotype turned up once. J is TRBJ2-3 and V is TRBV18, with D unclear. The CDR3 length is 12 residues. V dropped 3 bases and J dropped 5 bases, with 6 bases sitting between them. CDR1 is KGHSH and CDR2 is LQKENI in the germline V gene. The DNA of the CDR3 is TGTGCCAGCTCACCGGAGCGAGATACGCAGTATTTT. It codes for CASSPERDTQYF. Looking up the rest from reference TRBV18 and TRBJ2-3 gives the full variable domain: NAGVMQNPRHLVRRRGQEARLRCSPMKGHSHVYWYRQLPEEGLKFMVYLQKENIIDESGMPKERFSAEFPKEGPSILRIQQVVRGDSAAYFCASSPERDTQYFGPGTRLTVL.

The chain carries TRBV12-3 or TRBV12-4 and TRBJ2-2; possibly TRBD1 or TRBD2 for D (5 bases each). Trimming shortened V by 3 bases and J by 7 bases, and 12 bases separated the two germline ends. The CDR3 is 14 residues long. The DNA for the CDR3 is TGTGCCAGCAGTTTCTGGGGGTCGGGCGGGGAGCTGTTTTTT. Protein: CASSFWGSGGELFF.

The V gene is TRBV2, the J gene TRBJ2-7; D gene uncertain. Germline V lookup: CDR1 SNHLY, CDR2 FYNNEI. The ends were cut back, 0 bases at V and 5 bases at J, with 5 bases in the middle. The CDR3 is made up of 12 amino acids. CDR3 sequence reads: CASSEAPHEQYF. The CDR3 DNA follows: TGTGCCAGCAGTGAAGCGCCCCACGAGCAGTACTTC.